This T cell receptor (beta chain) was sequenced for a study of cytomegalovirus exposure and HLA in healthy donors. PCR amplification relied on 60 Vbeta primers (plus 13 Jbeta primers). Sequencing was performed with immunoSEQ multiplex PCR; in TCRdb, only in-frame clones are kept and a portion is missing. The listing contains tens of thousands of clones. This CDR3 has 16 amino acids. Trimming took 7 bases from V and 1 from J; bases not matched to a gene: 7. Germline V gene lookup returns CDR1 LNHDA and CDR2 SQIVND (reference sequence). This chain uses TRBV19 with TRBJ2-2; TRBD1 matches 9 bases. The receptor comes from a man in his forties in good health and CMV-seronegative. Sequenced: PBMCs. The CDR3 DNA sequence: TGTGCCAGTACACTACAGGGGGCGATGAACACCGGGGAGCTGTTTTTT. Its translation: CASTLQGAMNTGELFF.